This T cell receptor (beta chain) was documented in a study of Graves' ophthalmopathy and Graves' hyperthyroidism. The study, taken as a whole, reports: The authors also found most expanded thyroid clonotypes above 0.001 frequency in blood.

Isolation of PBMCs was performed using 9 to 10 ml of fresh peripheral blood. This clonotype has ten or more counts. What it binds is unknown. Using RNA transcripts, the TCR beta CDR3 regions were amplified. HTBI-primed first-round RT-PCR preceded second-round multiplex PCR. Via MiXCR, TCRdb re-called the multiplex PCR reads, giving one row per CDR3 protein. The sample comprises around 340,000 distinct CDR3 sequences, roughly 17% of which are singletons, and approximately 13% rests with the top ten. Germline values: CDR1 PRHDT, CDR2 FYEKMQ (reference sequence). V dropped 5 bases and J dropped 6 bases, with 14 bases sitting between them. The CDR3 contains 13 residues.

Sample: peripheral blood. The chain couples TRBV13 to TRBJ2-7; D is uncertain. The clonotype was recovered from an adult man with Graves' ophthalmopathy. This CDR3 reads CASSQNTYSEQYF. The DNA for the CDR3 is TGTGCCAGCAGCCAAAATACCTACTCCGAGCAGTACTTC.